The rows below give T cell receptor beta chains drawn from one sample of a study of T cell repertoires and leukemia-associated antigens. Antigens for these TCRs are unknown. MiXCR, run by TCRdb on the 5' RACE reads, gives a single entry per CDR3 protein. The sample shows 12,000 or so distinct CDR3 sequences, 35% to 50% of them seen only once. Sequencing used CD3+ T cells sorted from blood and cultured. Source of these receptors: a female donor in good health. CDR3s include the opening cysteine and the closing phenylalanine or tryptophan. The D gene is left open where the match is weak. A clone size is listed for some rows: how often the clone was seen (once, few, many), or a class if it is expanded.

d_call | clone_size | j_call | v_call | cdr3_nt | cdr3_aa
. | . | TRBJ2-5 | TRBV6-5 | TGTGCCAGCAGTACGGACGATAGCGGCTACCAAGAGACCCAGTACTTC | CASSTDDSGYQETQYF
. | . | TRBJ2-7 | TRBV29-1 | TGCAGTTTATTGGGGGCCTCAGAGCAGTACTTC | CSLLGASEQYF
. | . | TRBJ2-3 | TRBV29-1 | TGCAGCGCCGACCGGGACGGCACAGATACGCAGTATTTT | CSADRDGTDTQYF
. | . | TRBJ2-3 | TRBV9 | TGTGCCAGCAGCGACAACAAGGGGCAGGGGACCGGGGAGCAGTATTTT | CASSDNKGQGTGEQYF
TRBD1 | . | TRBJ1-2 | TRBV20-1 | TGCAGTGCCACCGGACAGGAAGCTAACTATGGCTACACCTTC | CSATGQEANYGYTF
. | many | TRBJ1-5 | TRBV20-1 | TGCAGTGCCGCCCACAGGGCTGATCAGCCCCAGCATTTT | CSAAHRADQPQHF
TRBD1 | few | TRBJ2-5 | TRBV12-3/TRBV12-4 | TGTGCTAGCAGTTTAAAGAGGGGGCAAGAGACCCGGTACTTC | CASSLKRGQETRYF
. | . | TRBJ1-1 | TRBV6-5 | TGTGCCAGCAGGGGGGGGGCTGAAGCTTTCTTT | CASRGGAEAFF
. | . | TRBJ1-5 | TRBV20-1 | TGCAGTGCTAGCCAGAATAGCAGTCAGTCCCAGCATTTT | CSASQNSSQSQHF
. | . | TRBJ1-4 | TRBV23-1 | TGCGCCCGCGGCGAAAAAACTGCTTTT | CARGEKTAF
. | . | TRBJ2-3 | TRBV18 | TGTGCCAGCTCCCAAATGGGAGATACGCAGTATTTT | CASSQMGDTQYF
. | few | TRBJ2-1 | TRBV20-1 | TGCAGTGCTAGAGATCCGGCTAGCTGGAATGAGCAGTTCTTC | CSARDPASWNEQFF
. | many | TRBJ2-1 | TRBV6-2/TRBV6-3 | TGTGCCAGCAGTCAACTGGAGATCTATGAGCAGTTCTTC | CASSQLEIYEQFF
TRBD2 | few | TRBJ2-5 | TRBV29-1 | TGCAGCGTTAACCTAAGCGGGAGGGCCGGGGAGACCCAGTACTTC | CSVNLSGRAGETQYF
TRBD2 | . | TRBJ2-5 | TRBV6-4 | TGTGCCAGCAGTGACTCGGGAACGGTAGGAACTAGCGGGACTGGTGAGACCCAGTACTTC | CASSDSGTVGTSGTGETQYF
TRBD2 | . | TRBJ2-1 | TRBV12-3/TRBV12-4 | TGTGCCAGCAGTACCGAATATTTAGCGGGATTGGATGAGCAGTTCTTC | CASSTEYLAGLDEQFF
TRBD1 | . | TRBJ2-4 | TRBV5-1 | TGCGCCAGCAGCTTGGACACCCCCCGGACAGGGAGCATTCGATACTTC | CASSLDTPRTGSIRYF
. | many | TRBJ1-2 | TRBV27 | TGTGCCAGCAGTTTATATCAGGGGATTAACTATGGCTACACCTTC | CASSLYQGINYGYTF
TRBD2 | . | TRBJ2-5 | TRBV20-1 | TGCAGTGCTAGCCCCCAACTAGCGTCAGAGACCCAGTACTTC | CSASPQLASETQYF
. | many | TRBJ2-5 | TRBV28 | TGTGCCAGCAGTTCCGGGCCCGATGAGACCCAGTACTTC | CASSSGPDETQYF
. | many | TRBJ2-1 | TRBV12-3/TRBV12-4 | TGTGCCAGCGCCCCCCCGAGTCGCGTCGGTGAGCAGTTCTTC | CASAPPSRVGEQFF
. | many | TRBJ2-2 | TRBV5-4 | TGTGCCAGCAGCTCACAGGGCCTCGCCGGGGAGCTGTTTTTT | CASSSQGLAGELFF